This T cell receptor (beta chain) emerged from a study of blood T cell repertoires in COVID-19 (dated by TCRdb to the early 2020s). For context, the study as a whole: Samples covering the acute and convalescent phases of COVID-19 were provided by collaborators in the United States, Italy and Spain. The material from the prospective study consisted of cDNA or gDNA derived from T cells, B-cell-depleted T cells, or PBMCs. The dataset comprised deeply sampled blood TCRbeta repertoires from subjects exposed to, actively infected with, or recovered from COVID-19. A freely available public database, intended as a resource for researchers studying the immune response to SARS-CoV-2, is where the repertoires were released. The samples were drawn from the first 160 participants of the ongoing ImmuneRACE study and from 1,200 or so subjects provided by 6 global collaborators. The sample metadata nearly always contained a de-identified subject ID, COVID-19 status, age in years and sex. HLA class I and class II types, where available, came from metadata supplied by the sample provider rather than from assay-based typing. Study-level results and caveats: The quantity of clinical and demographic metadata differed by source and by participant and was supplied without curation.

Notes on this clone: Its recognized antigen is unknown. No per-base quality is available; no much larger clone lies one base away.

The germline V gene encodes CDR1 KGHSH and CDR2 LQKENI. After removal of 4 bases from V and 7 bases from J, the junction retains 12 bases not matched to a gene. The CDR3 measures 16 amino acids from cysteine to phenylalanine. Just the 48-base CDR3 DNA is kept, in frame starting at base 1. TCRbeta CDR3 regions were amplified from genomic DNA using the immunoSEQ Assay, a bias-controlled multiplex PCR. As for the original processing: Within the assay, amplification of reference gene primers was used to estimate how many nucleated cells each sample contained. To quantify the absolute abundance of each unique TCRbeta CDR3 rearrangement, sequence reads were collapsed and filtered. For each sample, productive Simpson clonality was calculated as the square root of Simpson's diversity index across productive rearrangements. TCRdb mirrors the immuneACCESS table, restricted to in-frame sequences. Some clones are absent from its copies; in checked studies, under half trace to an unresolved V gene, and the reason for the others is unknown. That table furnishes V, J and clone size, whereas the DNA furnished D and trimming. In all, the sample holds roughly 250,000 clones, and around 88% of those were seen once. Around 10% of the sample lies in the top ten.

Enrolling through a virtual design, the prospective study's participants ranged in age from roughly 18 to 100 years and lived across about two dozen United States geographic areas. To assign participants to cohorts, the prospective study relied on clinical history that participants themselves reported in a screening survey and a study questionnaire. ImmuneRACE Cohort 3 recovered participants were defined by two consecutive negative NP/OP PCR tests, healthcare professional clearance, or symptom resolution. Mobile phlebotomists in the prospective study collected whole blood, serum and a nasopharyngeal or oropharyngeal swab from every participant. Prospective study participants could optionally give additional blood draws and questionnaires over an approximately 2-month period. Before DNA extraction, prospective study blood samples were shipped either frozen or at room temperature.

The specimen was PBMCs or T cells enriched from blood (not recorded which). Recombination joined TRBV18 with TRBJ2-1, with 8 middle bases fitting TRBD2. The sequence was obtained from a man aged 40-50 years who had recovered from COVID-19. The CDR3 corresponds to CASSLTTLAGWNEQFF. The DNA is TGTGCCAGCTCACTGACTACGCTAGCGGGTTGGAATGAGCAGTTCTTC.